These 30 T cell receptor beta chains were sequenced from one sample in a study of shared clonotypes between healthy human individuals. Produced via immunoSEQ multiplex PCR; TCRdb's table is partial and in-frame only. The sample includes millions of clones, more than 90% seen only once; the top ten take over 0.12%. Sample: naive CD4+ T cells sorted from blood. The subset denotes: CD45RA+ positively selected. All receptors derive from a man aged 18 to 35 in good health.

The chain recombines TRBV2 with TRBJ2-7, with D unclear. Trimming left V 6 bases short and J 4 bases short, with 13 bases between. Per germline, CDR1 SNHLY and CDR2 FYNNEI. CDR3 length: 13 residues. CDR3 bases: TGTGCCAGCAGGGAATATAACGGGTACGAGCAGTACTTC. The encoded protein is CASREYNGYEQYF.

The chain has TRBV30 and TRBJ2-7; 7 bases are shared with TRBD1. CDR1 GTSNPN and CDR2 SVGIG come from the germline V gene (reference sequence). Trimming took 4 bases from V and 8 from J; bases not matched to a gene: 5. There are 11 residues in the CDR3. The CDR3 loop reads CAWNLQGQQYF. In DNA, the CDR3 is TGTGCCTGGAACCTACAGGGGCAGCAGTACTTC.

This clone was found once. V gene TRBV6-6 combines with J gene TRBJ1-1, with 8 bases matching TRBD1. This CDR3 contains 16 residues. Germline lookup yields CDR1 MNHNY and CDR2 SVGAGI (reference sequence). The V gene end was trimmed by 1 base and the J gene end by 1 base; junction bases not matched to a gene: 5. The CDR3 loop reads CASSYLVDRGNTEAFF. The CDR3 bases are TGTGCCAGCAGTTACTTAGTAGACAGGGGGAACACTGAAGCTTTCTTT.

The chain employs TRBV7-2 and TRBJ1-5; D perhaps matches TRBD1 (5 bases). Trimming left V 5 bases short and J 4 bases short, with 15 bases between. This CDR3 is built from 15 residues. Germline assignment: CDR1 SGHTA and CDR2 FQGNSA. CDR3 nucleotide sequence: TGTGCCAGCAGCCCCAAAGGTGGGGGGAATCAGCCCCAGCATTTT. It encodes CASSPKGGGNQPQHF. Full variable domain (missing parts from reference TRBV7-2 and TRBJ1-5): GAGVSQSPSNKVTEKGKDVELRCDPISGHTALYWYRQSLGQGLEFLIYFQGNSAPDKSGLPSDRFSAERTGGSVSTLTIQRTQQEDSAVYLCASSPKGGGNQPQHFGDGTRLSIL.

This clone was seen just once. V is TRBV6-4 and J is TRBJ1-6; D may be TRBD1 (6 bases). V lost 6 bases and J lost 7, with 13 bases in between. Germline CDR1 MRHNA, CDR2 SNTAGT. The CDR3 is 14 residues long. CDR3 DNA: TGTGCCAGCAGAGTAGACAGGTGGAATTCACCCCTCCACTTT. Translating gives CASRVDRWNSPLHF.

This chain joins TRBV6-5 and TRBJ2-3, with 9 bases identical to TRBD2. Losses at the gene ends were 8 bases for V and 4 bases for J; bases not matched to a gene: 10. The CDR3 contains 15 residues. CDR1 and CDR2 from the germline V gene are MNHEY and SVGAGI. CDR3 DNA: TGTGCCAGCGGAGCAAGCGGGAGGAATGCAGATACGCAGTATTTT. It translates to CASGASGRNADTQYF.

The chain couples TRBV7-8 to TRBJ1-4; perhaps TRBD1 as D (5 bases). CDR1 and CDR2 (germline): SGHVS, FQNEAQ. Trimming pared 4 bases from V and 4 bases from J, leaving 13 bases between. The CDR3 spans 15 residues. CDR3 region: CASSSTGTFNEKLFF. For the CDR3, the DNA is TGTGCCAGCAGCTCGACCGGGACGTTTAATGAAAAACTGTTTTTT.

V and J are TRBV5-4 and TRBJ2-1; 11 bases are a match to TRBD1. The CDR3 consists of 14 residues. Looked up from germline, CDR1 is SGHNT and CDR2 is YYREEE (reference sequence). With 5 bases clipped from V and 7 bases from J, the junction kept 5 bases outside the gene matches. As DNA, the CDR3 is TGTGCCAGCAGGAACGGACAGGGGGCAAATGAGCAGTTCTTC. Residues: CASRNGQGANEQFF.

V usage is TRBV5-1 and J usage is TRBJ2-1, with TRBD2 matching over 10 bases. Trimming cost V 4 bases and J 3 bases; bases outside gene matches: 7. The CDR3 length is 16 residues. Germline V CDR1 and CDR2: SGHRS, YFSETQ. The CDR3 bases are TGCGCCAGCAGCCCCTGGACTAGCGGATACTACAATGAGCAGTTCTTC. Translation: CASSPWTSGYYNEQFF.

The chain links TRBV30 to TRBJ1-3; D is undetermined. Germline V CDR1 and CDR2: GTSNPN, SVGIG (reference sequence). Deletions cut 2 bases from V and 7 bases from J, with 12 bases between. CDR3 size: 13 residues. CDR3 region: CAWSRWEGNTIYF. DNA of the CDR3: TGTGCCTGGAGTCGTTGGGAAGGTAACACCATATATTTT.

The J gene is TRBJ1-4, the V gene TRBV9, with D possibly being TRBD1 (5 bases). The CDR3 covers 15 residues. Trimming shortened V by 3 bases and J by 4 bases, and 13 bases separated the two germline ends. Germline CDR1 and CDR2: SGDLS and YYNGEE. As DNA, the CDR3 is TGTGCCAGCAGCGAGAGGGGCGCGCGTAATGAAAAACTGTTTTTT. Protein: CASSERGARNEKLFF.

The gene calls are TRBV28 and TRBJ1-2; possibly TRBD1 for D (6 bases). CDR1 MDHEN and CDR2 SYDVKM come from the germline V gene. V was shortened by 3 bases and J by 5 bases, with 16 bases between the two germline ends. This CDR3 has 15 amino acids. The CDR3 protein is CASSLGQGRRYGYTF. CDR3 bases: TGTGCCAGCAGTTTGGGGCAGGGGCGTCGATATGGCTACACCTTC.

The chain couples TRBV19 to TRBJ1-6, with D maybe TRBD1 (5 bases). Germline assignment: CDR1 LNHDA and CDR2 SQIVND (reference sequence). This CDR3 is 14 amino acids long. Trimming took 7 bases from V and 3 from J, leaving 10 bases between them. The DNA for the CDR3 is TGTGCCAGTAATGAGGGGAACTATAATTCACCCCTCCACTTT. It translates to CASNEGNYNSPLHF. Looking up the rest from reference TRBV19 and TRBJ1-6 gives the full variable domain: DGGITQSPKYLFRKEGQNVTLSCEQNLNHDAMYWYRQDPGQGLRLIYYSQIVNDFQKGDIAEGYSVSREKKESFPLTVTSAQKNPTAFYLCASNEGNYNSPLHFGNGTRLTVT.

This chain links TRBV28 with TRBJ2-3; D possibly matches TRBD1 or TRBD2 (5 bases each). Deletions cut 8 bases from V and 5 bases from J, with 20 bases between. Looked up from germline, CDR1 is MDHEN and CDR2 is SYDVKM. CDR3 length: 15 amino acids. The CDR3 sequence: CASVPAYRGGDTQYF. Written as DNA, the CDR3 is TGTGCCAGCGTTCCGGCCTACCGTGGGGGAGATACGCAGTATTTT.

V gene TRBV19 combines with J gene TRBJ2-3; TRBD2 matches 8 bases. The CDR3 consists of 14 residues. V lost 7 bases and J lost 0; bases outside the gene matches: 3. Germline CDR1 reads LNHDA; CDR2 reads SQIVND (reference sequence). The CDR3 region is CASNSGMSTDTQYF. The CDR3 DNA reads TGTGCCAGTAATAGCGGGATGAGCACAGATACGCAGTATTTT.

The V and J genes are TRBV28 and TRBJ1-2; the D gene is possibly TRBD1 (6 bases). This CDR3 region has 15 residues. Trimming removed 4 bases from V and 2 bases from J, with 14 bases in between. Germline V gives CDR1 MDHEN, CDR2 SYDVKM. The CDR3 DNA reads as TGTGCCAGCAGTTCCGAAGCACAGGGAAACTATGGCTACACCTTC. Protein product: CASSSEAQGNYGYTF.

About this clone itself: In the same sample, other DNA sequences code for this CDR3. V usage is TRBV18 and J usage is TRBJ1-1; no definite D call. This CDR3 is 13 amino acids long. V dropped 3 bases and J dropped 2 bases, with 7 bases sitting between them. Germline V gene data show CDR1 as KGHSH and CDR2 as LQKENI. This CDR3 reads CASSPGENTEAFF. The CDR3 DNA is TGTGCCAGCTCACCGGGTGAAAACACTGAAGCTTTCTTT.

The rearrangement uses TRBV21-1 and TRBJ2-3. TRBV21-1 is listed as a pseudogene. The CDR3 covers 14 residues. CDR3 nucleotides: TGTGCCAGCAGCCCCCAGGGAGGCACAGATACGCAGTATTTT. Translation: CASSPQGGTDTQYF.

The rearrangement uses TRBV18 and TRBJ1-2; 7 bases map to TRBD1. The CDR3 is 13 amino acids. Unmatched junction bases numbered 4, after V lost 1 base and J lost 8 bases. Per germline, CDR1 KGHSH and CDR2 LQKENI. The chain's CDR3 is CASSPRDSQGYTF. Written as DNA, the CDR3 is TGTGCCAGCTCACCACGGGACAGCCAGGGCTACACCTTC.

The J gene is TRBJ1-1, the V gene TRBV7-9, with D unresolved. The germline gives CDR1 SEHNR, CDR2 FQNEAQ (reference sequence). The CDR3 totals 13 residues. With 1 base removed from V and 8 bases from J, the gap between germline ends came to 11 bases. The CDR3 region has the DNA TGTGCCAGCAGCTTAGGGTTAGGCGAAGAAGCTTTCTTT. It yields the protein CASSLGLGEEAFF.

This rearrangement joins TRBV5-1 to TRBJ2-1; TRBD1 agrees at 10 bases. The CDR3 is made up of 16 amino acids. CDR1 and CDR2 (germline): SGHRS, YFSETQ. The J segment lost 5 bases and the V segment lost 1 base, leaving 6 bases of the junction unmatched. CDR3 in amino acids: CASSLTRTGGNNEQFF. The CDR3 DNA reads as TGCGCCAGCAGCTTGACCCGGACAGGGGGGAACAATGAGCAGTTCTTC.

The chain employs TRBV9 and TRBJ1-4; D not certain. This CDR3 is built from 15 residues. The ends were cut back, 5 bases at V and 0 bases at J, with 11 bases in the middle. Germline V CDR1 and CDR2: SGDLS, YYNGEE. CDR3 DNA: TGTGCCAGCAGAGAAGACGGGGCAACTAATGAAAAACTGTTTTTT. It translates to CASREDGATNEKLFF.

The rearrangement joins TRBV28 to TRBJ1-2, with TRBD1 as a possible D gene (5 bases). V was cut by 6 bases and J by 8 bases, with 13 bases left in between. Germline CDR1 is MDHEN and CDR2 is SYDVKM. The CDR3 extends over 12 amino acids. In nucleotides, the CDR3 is TGTGCCAGCAGACTGCAGGGAAGCGGCTACACCTTC. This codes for CASRLQGSGYTF.

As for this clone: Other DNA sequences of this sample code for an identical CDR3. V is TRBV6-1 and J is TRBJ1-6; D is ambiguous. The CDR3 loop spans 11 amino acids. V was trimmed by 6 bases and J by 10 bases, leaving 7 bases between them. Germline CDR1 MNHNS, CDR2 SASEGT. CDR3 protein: CASSGNSPLHF. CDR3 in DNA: TGTGCCAGCAGCGGGAACTCACCCCTCCACTTT.

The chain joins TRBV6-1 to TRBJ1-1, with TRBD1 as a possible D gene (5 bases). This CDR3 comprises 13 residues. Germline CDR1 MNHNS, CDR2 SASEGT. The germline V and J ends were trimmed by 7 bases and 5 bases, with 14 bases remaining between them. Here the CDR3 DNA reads TGTGCCAGCATTAGGGACGGGGTAACTGAAGCTTTCTTT. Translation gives CASIRDGVTEAFF.

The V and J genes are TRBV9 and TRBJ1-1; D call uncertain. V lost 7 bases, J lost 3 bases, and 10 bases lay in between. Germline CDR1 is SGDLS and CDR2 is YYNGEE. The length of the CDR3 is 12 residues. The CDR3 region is CASASGDTEAFF. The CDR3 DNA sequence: TGTGCCAGCGCCAGCGGGGACACTGAAGCTTTCTTT.

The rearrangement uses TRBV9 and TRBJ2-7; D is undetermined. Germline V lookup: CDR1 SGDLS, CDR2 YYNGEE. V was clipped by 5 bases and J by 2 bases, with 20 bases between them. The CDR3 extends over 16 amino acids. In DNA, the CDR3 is TGTGCCAGCAGTTGTGTATTCGGGCGGCGTACCTACGAGCAGTACTTC. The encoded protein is CASSCVFGRRTYEQYF.

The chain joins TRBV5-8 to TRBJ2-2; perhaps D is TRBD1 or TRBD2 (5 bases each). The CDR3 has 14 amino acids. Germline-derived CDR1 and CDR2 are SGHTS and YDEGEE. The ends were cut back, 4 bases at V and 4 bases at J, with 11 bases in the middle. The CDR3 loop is CASSPGTFTGELFF. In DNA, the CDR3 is TGTGCCAGCAGCCCTGGGACCTTCACCGGGGAGCTGTTTTTT.

The CDR3 protein is CASSQGGTYTGELFF. In DNA form, the CDR3 reads TGCGCCAGCAGCCAAGGAGGGACATATACCGGGGAGCTGTTTTTT. The V gene is TRBV4-1, the J gene TRBJ2-2, with a tentative D call TRBD1 (6 bases). This CDR3 spans 15 amino acids. Germline CDR1 MGHRA, CDR2 YSYEKL. Trimming stripped 1 base from V and 5 bases from J, with 11 bases between.

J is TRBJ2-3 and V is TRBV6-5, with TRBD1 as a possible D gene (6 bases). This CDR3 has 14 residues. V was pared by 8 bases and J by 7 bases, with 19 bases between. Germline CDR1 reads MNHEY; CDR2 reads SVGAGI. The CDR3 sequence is CASRKVQGWNTQYF. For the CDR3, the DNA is TGTGCCAGCCGAAAGGTACAGGGTTGGAATACGCAGTATTTT.